This T cell receptor beta chain appears in the sequencing data of a study of cytomegalovirus exposure and HLA in healthy donors. V lost 2 bases and J lost 5; bases outside the gene matches: 2. Looked up from germline, CDR1 is WSHSY and CDR2 is SAAADI. This CDR3 is 13 amino acids long. Notes on the study in general: Links to common viral pathogens appeared, in a later analysis, for several of the most significant clusters. What TCR beta sequences reportedly achieved was accurate prediction of HLA-A and HLA-B alleles in most subjects.

Those who donated were healthy bone marrow donors. The primer mix had 60 Vbeta and 13 Jbeta primers. Profiling relied on immunoSEQ multiplex PCR, and the TCRdb table lists in-frame clones only, not all of them. The table lists around 220,000 clones, 60% to 80% of them singletons. This clone occurred once. Its antigen is currently unknown. J is TRBJ2-7 and V is TRBV10-2; 8 bases line up with TRBD1. The sequence derives from a man between 18 and 29 years old in good health and CMV-seronegative. Sequencing used PBMCs. The CDR3 coding sequence is TGCGCCAGCAGTGAGCAGGGGGCGAACGAGCAGTACTTC. Translated, it gives CASSEQGANEQYF.